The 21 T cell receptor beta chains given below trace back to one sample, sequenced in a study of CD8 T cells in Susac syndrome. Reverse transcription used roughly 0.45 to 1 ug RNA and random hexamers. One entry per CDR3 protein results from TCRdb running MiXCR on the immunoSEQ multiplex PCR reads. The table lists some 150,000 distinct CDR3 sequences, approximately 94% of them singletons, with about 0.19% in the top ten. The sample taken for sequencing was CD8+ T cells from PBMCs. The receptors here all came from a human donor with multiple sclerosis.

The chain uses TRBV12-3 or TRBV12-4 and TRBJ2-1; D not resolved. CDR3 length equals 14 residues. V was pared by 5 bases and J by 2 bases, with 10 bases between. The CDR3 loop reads CASSPRLAYNEQFF. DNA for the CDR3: TGTGCCAGCAGTCCGAGGCTGGCCTACAATGAGCAGTTCTTC.

CDR3 amino acids: CSARDGLGGYEQYF. CDR3 in DNA: TGCAGTGCTAGAGATGGGCTTGGGGGCTACGAGCAGTACTTC. The chain recombines TRBV20-1 with TRBJ2-7; the D gene could be TRBD1 or TRBD2 (5 bases each). The CDR3 length is 14 residues. The V end lost 0 bases, the J end lost 3 bases, and 12 bases lay between the germline ends. CDR1 is DFQATT and CDR2 is SNEGSKA in the germline V gene (reference sequence).

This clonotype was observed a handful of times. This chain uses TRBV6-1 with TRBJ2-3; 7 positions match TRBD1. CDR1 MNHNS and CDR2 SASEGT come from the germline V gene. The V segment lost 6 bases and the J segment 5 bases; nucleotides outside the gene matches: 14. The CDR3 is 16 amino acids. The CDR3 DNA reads TGTGCCAGCAGGCCACGGGACAGAAGGTTTGGAGATACGCAGTATTTT. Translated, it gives CASRPRDRRFGDTQYF.

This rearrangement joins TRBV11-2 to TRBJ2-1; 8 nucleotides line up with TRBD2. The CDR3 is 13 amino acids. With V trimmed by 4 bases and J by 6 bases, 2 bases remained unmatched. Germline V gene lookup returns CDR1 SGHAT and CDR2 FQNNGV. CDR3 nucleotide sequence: TGTGCCAGCAGCTCCGCGGGGGGCAATGAGCAGTTCTTC. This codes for CASSSAGGNEQFF.

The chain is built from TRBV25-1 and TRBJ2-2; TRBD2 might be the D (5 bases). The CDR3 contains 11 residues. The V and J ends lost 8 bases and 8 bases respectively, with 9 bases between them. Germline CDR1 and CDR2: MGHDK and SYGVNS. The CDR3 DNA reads TGTGCCAGCGGGTCGGGGGGGGAGCTGTTTTTT. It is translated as CASGSGGELFF.

The CDR3 is CASSAGGHPGVRLTDTQYF. CDR3 DNA: TGTGCCAGCAGCGCAGGCGGCCACCCGGGCGTCCGCCTCACAGATACGCAGTATTTT. The gene calls are TRBV9 and TRBJ2-3, with unresolved D. Germline CDR1 SGDLS, CDR2 YYNGEE. The CDR3 spans 19 residues. Trimming removed 3 bases at V and 2 bases at J, with 25 bases between.

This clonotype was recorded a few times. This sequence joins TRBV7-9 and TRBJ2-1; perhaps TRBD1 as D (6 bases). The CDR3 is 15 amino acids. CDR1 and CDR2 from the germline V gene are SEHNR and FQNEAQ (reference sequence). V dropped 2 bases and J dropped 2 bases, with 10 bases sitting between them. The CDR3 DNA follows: TGTGCCAGCAGCTTAAGAGGGGGAGCCTACAATGAGCAGTTCTTC. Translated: CASSLRGGAYNEQFF.

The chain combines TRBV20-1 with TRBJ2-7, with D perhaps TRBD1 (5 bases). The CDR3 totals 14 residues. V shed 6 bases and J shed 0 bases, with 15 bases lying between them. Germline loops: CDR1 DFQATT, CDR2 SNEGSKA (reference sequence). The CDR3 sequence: CSARKGSASYEQYF. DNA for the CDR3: TGCAGTGCCAGGAAGGGGTCGGCCTCCTACGAGCAGTACTTC.

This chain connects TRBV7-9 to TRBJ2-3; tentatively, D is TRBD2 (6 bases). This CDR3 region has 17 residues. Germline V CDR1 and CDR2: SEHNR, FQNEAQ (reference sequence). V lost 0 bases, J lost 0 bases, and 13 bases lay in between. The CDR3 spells CASSLAMEGQSTDTQYF. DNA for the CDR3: TGTGCCAGCAGCTTAGCGATGGAGGGCCAAAGCACAGATACGCAGTATTTT.

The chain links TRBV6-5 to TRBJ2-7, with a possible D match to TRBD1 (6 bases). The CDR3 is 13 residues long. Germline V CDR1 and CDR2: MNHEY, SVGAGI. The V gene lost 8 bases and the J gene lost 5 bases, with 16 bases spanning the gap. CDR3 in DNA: TGTGCCAGCGGATACAGGGAAAGCCACGAGCAGTACTTC. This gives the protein CASGYRESHEQYF.

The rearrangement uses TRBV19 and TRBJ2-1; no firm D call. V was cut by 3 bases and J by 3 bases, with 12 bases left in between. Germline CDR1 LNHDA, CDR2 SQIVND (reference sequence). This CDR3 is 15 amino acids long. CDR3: CASSMGGVLYNEQFF. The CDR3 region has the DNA TGTGCCAGTAGTATGGGCGGAGTTCTCTACAATGAGCAGTTCTTC. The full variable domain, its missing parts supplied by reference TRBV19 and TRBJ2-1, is DGGITQSPKYLFRKEGQNVTLSCEQNLNHDAMYWYRQDPGQGLRLIYYSQIVNDFQKGDIAEGYSVSREKKESFPLTVTSAQKNPTAFYLCASSMGGVLYNEQFFGPGTRLTVL.

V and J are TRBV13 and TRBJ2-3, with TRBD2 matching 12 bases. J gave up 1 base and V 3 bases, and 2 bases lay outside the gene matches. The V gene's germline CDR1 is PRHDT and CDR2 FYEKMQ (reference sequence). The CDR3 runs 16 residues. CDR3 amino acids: CASSFRLAGGTDTQYF. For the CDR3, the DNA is TGTGCCAGCAGCTTCCGACTAGCGGGGGGCACAGATACGCAGTATTTT.

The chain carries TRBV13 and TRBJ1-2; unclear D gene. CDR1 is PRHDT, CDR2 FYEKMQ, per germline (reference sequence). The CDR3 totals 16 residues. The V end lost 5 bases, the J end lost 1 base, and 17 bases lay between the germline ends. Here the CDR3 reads CASSPGGRAYNYGYTF. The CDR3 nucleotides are TGTGCCAGCAGCCCTGGTGGGCGGGCTTATAACTATGGCTACACCTTC.

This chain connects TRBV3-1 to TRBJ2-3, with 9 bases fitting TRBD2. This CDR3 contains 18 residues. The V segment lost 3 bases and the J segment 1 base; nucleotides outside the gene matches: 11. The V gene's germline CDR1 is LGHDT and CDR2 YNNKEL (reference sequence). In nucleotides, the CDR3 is TGTGCCAGCAGCCATGCCCCCCCCCTAGCGGGACGCACAGATACGCAGTATTTT. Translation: CASSHAPPLAGRTDTQYF.

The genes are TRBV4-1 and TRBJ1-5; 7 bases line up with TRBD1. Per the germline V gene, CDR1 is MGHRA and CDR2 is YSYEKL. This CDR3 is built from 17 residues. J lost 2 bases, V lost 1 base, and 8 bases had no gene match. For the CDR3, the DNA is TGCGCCAGCAGCCAAGTCGGACACAGGGGCGGCAATCAGCCCCAGCATTTT. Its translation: CASSQVGHRGGNQPQHF.

CDR3: CASSLQAGQRPEAFF. As DNA, the CDR3 is TGTGCCAGCTCACTTCAGGCGGGACAGCGACCTGAAGCTTTCTTT. The rearrangement joins TRBV18 to TRBJ1-1; 7 bases map to TRBD1. CDR1 KGHSH and CDR2 LQKENI come from the germline V gene. With V trimmed by 4 bases and J by 6 bases, 11 bases remained unmatched. CDR3 length equals 15 residues.

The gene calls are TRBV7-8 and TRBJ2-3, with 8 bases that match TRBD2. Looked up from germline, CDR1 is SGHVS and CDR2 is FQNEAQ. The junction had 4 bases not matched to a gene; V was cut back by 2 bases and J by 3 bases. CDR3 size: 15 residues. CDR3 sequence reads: CASSLPSGGTDTQYF. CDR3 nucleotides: TGTGCCAGCAGCTTACCCAGCGGGGGAACAGATACGCAGTATTTT.

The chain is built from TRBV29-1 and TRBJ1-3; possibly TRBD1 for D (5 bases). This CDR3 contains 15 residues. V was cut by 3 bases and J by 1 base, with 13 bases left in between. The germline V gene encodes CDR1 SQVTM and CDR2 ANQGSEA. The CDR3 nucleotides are TGCAGCGTTGAGGGGCGGGCAAGATCTGGAAACACCATATATTTT. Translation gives CSVEGRARSGNTIYF. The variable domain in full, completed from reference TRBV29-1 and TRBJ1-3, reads SAVISQKPSRDICQRGTSLTIQCQVDSQVTMMFWYRQQPGQSLTLIATANQGSEATYESGFVIDKFPISRPNLTFSTLTVSNMSPEDSSIYLCSVEGRARSGNTIYFGEGSWLTVV.

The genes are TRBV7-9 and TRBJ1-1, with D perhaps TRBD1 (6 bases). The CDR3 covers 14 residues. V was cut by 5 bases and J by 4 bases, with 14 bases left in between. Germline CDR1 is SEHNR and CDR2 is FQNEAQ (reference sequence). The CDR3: CASSHRVTGTEAFF. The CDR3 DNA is TGTGCCAGCAGCCACAGGGTAACCGGCACTGAAGCTTTCTTT.

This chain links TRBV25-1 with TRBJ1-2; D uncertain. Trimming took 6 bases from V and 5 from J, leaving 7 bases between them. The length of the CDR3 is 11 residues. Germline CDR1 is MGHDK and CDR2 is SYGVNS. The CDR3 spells CASRARYGYTF. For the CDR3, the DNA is TGTGCCAGCAGGGCCCGGTATGGCTACACCTTC.

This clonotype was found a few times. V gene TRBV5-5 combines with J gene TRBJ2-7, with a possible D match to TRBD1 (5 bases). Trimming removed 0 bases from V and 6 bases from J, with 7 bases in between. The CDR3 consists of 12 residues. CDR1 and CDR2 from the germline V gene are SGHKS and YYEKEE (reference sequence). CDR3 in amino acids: CASSLGRAEQYF. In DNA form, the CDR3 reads TGTGCCAGCAGCTTGGGCAGGGCCGAGCAGTACTTC.